This TCR beta chain was found in a study of T cell clonality in common variable immunodeficiency (dated by TCRdb to about 2015). Overall results and qualifications from the work: According to the authors, finding the cause of the higher clonality in CVID would require sequencing the repertoires of T cell subpopulations. Fewer TCRbeta clones were shared among CVID subjects than among healthy controls (p < 0.0001). TCRbeta clonality was higher in CVID subjects than in healthy controls (t-test p = 0.018), and the increase was most characteristic of about a third of subjects. CVID TCRbeta sequences reportedly showed fewer deletions and N-nucleotide insertions and lacked highly modified clones with 13 or more V deletions. Despite equal DNA input, controls averaged around 82,000 unique sequences per sample versus around 30,000 in CVID samples. Patient heterogeneity within the CVID cohort put limits on correlating repertoire features with clinical complications.

In this sample, this clone turned up many times. Its antigen is unknown. The read ends 3 residues before the CDR3 terminus; that terminus is restored from the germline J gene. Most CVID patients and most healthy controls were of Caucasian heritage. From each donor, about 4.5 to 9 ml of heparinized peripheral whole blood was collected. Genomic DNA from adults with common variable immune deficiency (CVID) and from healthy adult controls was used for sequencing of TCRbeta CDR3 repertoires. A total of some 22 healthy adult volunteers (about twelve female and approximately 10 male; age range about 20 to 70 years, mean age about 32) were included in the control group. Diluted blood was subjected to density centrifugation over Hypaque 1077 or Ficoll-Paque for isolation of peripheral blood mononuclear cells. Unsorted mononuclear cells served as the source of genomic DNA, which was extracted either by Qiagen column purification or by a centrifugation-based method.

CVID samples and control samples contributed equivalent amounts of genomic DNA as sequencing input. For every sample, a 60 bp segment covering the rearranged TCRbeta CDR3 region was amplified and then sequenced. The immunoSEQ assay, a bias-corrected multiplex PCR with high-throughput sequencing, was employed for TCRbeta amplification. The study's own analysis went as follows. Every unique nucleotide sequence counted as a clone and was annotated with V, D and J genes, copy number and frequency. Sequences were labeled productive if in frame, and non-productive if out of frame or containing stop codons. Clonality was calculated from Shannon's entropy as previously described. The predicted amino acid sequences of productive clones were used to derive the mean CDR3 Kyte-Doolittle hydropathy. The R hclust function was used to hierarchically cluster scaled V gene usage with Manhattan distance and complete linkage. Sharing of clones by CDR3 amino acid sequence was evaluated through resampling of 12 repertoires per group over 100 rounds. The repertoires were searched for approximately 70 published EBV-specific TCRbeta sequences and a few hundred published CMV-specific TCRbeta sequences. After two CVID samples that produced fewer than 10,000 sequences were dropped from the analysis, 45 or so CVID repertoires remained. Not all clones reach the TCRdb copy of this immuneACCESS table, which keeps in-frame sequences only. Checked studies attribute under half of the gap to unresolved V genes and leave the rest unexplained. The V and J calls and the clone size are those of that table, but D and trimming were determined from the DNA. The sample features about 52,000 clones, and none is a singleton. The top ten constitute about 1.8% of the sample.

For this chain, trimming is 6 bases at the V end and 0 bases at the J end, and the number of junction bases without a gene match is 5. Looking up the germline V gene yields CDR1 SQVTM and CDR2 ANQGSEA. The CDR3 measures 14 amino acids from cysteine to phenylalanine. The DNA has 33 bases, all within the CDR3, and is read from base 1. The chain is made from TRBV29-1 and TRBJ2-1, with TRBD1 matching 7 junction bases. The source material was peripheral blood mononuclear cells. This TCR derives from a person aged 18 to 75 in good health. CDR3 DNA (partial): TGCAGCGTAGTCGACAGGGACTCCTACAATGAG. It encodes CSVVDRDSYNE. The CDR3 reads in full as CSVVDRDSYNEQFF.